This T cell receptor beta chain was captured by sequencing in a study of shared clonotypes between healthy human individuals. Study outcomes and limitations: Lower generation probabilities were found for non-shared clonotypes than for those shared by all four donors. Several donors held around 5% of naive CD4 clonotypes in common.

Trimming pared 4 bases from V and 4 bases from J, leaving 20 bases between. The CDR3 contains 16 residues. Germline assignment: CDR1 SGHDT and CDR2 YYEEEE. Profiling relied on immunoSEQ multiplex PCR, and the TCRdb table lists in-frame clones only, not all of them. The table includes 2 million to 2.5 million clones, roughly 93% detected once. In the CD4+ fraction, cells were divided into CD45RA+ naive and CD45RA-negative memory subsets. Note on this clone: Its antigen is still unknown.

This clonotype originated in a man between 18 and 35 years old in good health. Some clones in this sample may be carry-over from other donors' samples. The chain combines TRBV5-6 with TRBJ1-2, with a tentative D call TRBD1 (5 bases). Sequenced material: naive CD4+ T cells from PBMCs. The subset is: CD45RA+ positively selected. The CDR3 DNA follows: TGTGCCAGCAGCAATAACGTAGGTTTTAGGGGCTATGGCTACACCTTC. This encodes CASSNNVGFRGYGYTF.